This T cell receptor (beta chain) appears in the sequencing data of a study of blood T cell repertoires in COVID-19 (dated by TCRdb to 2018 to 2020). Describing the broader study: The collaborator samples originated in the United States, Italy and Spain and spanned the acute and convalescent phases of COVID-19. Nearly every sample came with metadata listing a de-identified subject ID, COVID-19 status, age in years and sex. The material from the prospective study consisted of cDNA or gDNA derived from T cells, B-cell-depleted T cells, or PBMCs. Where available, HLA class I and class II types were taken from metadata supplied by the sample provider and were not determined by assay-based typing. Samples came from the ongoing ImmuneRACE study (first 160 participants) plus 1,254 subjects from 6 global collaborators. Deeply sampled blood TCRbeta repertoires from subjects exposed to, actively infected with, or recovered from COVID-19 were included in the dataset. The repertoires were released in a freely available public database meant as a resource for research on the immune response to SARS-CoV-2.

Each collaborating institution followed its own protocols to collect whole blood in K2EDTA tubes. Collaborator samples were shipped for TCRbeta analysis as frozen whole blood, isolated PBMCs, or DNA extracted from either sample type. A word on this clone: Its antigen is unknown. Base qualities were left out, and no much larger clone turns up one base away.

What the study reported, not specific to this receptor: The quantity of clinical and demographic metadata differed by source and by participant and was supplied without curation.

The immunoSEQ Assay, a bias-controlled multiplex PCR, was used to amplify TCRbeta CDR3 regions from genomic DNA. Regarding the original processing steps: Within the assay, amplification of reference gene primers was used to estimate how many nucleated cells each sample contained. To quantify the absolute abundance of each unique TCRbeta CDR3 rearrangement, sequence reads were collapsed and filtered. Productive Simpson clonality was computed per sample as the square root of Simpson's diversity index over productive rearrangements. Drawn from immuneACCESS, this table holds only the in-frame rearrangements with V and J called that TCRdb kept. Clones are partly lost; checked studies trace under half to an unresolved V gene and leave the rest unexplained. The V and J calls and clone size come from that table; D and trimming were worked out from the DNA. The sample yields about 260,000 clones; approximately 84% were counted once. Clones ranked in the top ten supply about 2% of the sample.

From the cysteine up to the phenylalanine, the CDR3 has a length of 12 residues. Just the 36-base CDR3 DNA is kept, in frame starting at base 1. The trim is 4 bases for V and 6 bases for J, with a gap of 9 bases between the germline ends. The CDR1 and CDR2 encoded by the germline V gene are SNHLY and FYNNEI. The sample was peripheral blood. The rearranged segments are TRBV2 and TRBJ1-1, and perhaps TRBD1 as D gene, on 6 matching bases. The sequence was collected from an elderly woman with acute or convalescent COVID-19. The nucleotide sequence reads as follows: TGTGCCAGCAGTGGTTGGACAGCTGAAGCTTTCTTT. This translates into CASSGWTAEAFF.